Described below is a single T cell receptor (beta chain) sequence and its context. This clonotype has a single count. The specificity of this receptor is unknown. One end of the junction does not line up with germline, which may come from a read error. This sample stems from a study of tumor and adjacent non-tumor tissue in lung cancer (dated by TCRdb to the late 2010s). For the wider study: The cohort included more than nine adenocarcinoma, a couple of squamous cell carcinoma and 1 small cell lung cancer patients. For each patient, one tumor sample and one normal lung sample were taken, giving approximately 30 paired specimens that underwent TCRbeta CDR3 sequencing. The roughly 15 patients were aged about 31 to 85 years, included around ten men and 5 women, and had TNM stage I to III disease. Bulk TCRbeta repertoires were compared between lung tumor tissue and matched distant non-tumor lung tissue obtained from fewer than 16 lung cancer patients. Sequencing produced about 130,000,000 productive TCRbeta reads in total, an average of approximately 4 million reads per sample. What the authors observed across the whole study: A significantly larger cumulative share of the repertoire was made up by the top 100 clones in normal lung than in tumor tissue. Only about 16 patients were included in the cohort, and the need for larger samples and more detailed clinical data was noted by the authors. Neither the sequencing platform nor unique molecular identifiers are named or mentioned anywhere in the methods. TCR diversity was significantly higher in younger patients, and greater tumor TCR diversity was associated with shorter overall survival and shorter disease-free survival. Because peripheral blood was not sequenced, blood TCRbeta repertoires in the lung cancer patients of the study were not examined. Tumor tissue showed significantly higher TCR diversity (inverse Simpson) than normal lung tissue, at 431.37 vs 166.20 (P = 0.0075, Mann-Whitney U test).

Preparation of the library involved multiplex PCR. Instrument on record: Illumina HiSeq 2500. TCRbeta libraries were constructed through three rounds of nested PCR with primers (Table S4) according to protocols modified from ARM-PCR. Before sequencing, PCR products of 200-500 bp were cut from the gel and purified using the QIAquick gel extraction kit. As for how the authors treated the data: Reads were cleaned using Trimmomatic, were merged into complete CDR3 sequences using FLASH, and were assigned to V(D)J germline segments using MiTCR. VDJtools was used to compute clonal diversity as the inverse Simpson's index. In-frame sequences lacking a premature stop codon were counted as productive reads. TCRdb reanalyzed the raw reads on its own, using fastp at Q25 for trimming and MiXCR for clone calling, and kept in-frame beta chains. Rows with one shared CDR3 protein collapse into an entry with the most common genes and DNA. In this record, the V and J calls reflect TCRdb's handling and not the investigators' own analysis. The sample table records roughly 70,000 distinct CDR3 sequences; approximately 73% of these occur just once. The ten largest make up 28% of the sample.

The CDR3 has 13 amino acids, counting the end cysteine and phenylalanine. CDR3 DNA is the only sequence kept; it has 39 bases, read in frame from the first base. From the germline V gene, CDR1 is MNHNS and CDR2 is SASEGT. RNA was extracted from bulk unsorted tissue and checked for quality with a NanoDrop ND-1000 and an Agilent 2100. Newly diagnosed lung cancer patients without prior chemotherapy who had been admitted for thoracic surgery in China between August and November 2014 were enrolled as donors. Patients with previous radiotherapy or chemotherapy, or with another concurrent cancer, were excluded from the study. Surgical tissue pieces of about 1-2.3 cm3 were preserved in RNAlater solution and were kept at -80 degrees C until use.

The chain is assembled from TRBV6-1 and TRBJ1-4; the D gene cannot be resolved reliably. This TCR derives from a man aged 55 to 70 with non-small cell lung cancer. The source material was lung tumor tissue. At the DNA level, the sequence is TGTGCCAGCGCGGATGGAACTAGTGAAAAACTGCTTTTT. Translation gives CASADGTSEKLLF.